These 6 T cell receptor beta chains originate from one sample sequenced in a study of cytomegalovirus exposure and HLA in healthy donors. It was with 60 Vbeta and 13 Jbeta primers that the PCR ran. This table comes from immunoSEQ multiplex PCR, and its TCRdb copy is limited to in-frame clones, with some not included. This listing includes under 200,000 clones. The sample was PBMCs. These receptors came from a man aged 30-40 years in good health and CMV-seronegative.

This chain links TRBV5-1 with TRBJ2-1; 8 bases match TRBD2. The V segment lost 0 bases and the J segment 1 base; nucleotides outside the gene matches: 3. Germline V lookup: CDR1 SGHRS, CDR2 YFSETQ. CDR3 length: 16 residues. The CDR3 DNA sequence: TGCGCCAGCAGCTTGGCACTAGCGGTGTCCTACAATGAGCAGTTCTTC. Protein sequence: CASSLALAVSYNEQFF.

Concerning this clone: The sample has other DNA sequences that encode this CDR3 too. V usage is TRBV11-2 and J usage is TRBJ1-1; no reliable D call. The CDR3 length is 12 residues. V was trimmed by 4 bases and J by 2 bases, leaving 5 bases between them. Germline CDR1 and CDR2: SGHAT and FQNNGV. CDR3 protein: CASSYSNTEAFF. The CDR3 DNA sequence: TGTGCCAGCAGCTATAGTAACACTGAAGCTTTCTTT. The full variable domain, completed using reference TRBV11-2 and TRBJ1-1, is EAGVAQSPRYKIIEKRQSVAFWCNPISGHATLYWYQQILGQGPKLLIQFQNNGVVDDSQLPKDRFSAERLKGVDSTLKIQPAKLEDSAVYLCASSYSNTEAFFGQGTRLTVV.

This chain links TRBV2 with TRBJ1-2; the D is unclear. There are 12 residues in the CDR3. Germline-derived CDR1 and CDR2 are SNHLY and FYNNEI. V was trimmed by 4 bases and J by 3 bases, leaving 6 bases between them. In nucleotides, the CDR3 is TGTGCCAGCAGTGGGGCTGACTATGGCTACACCTTC. Encoded protein: CASSGADYGYTF.

V and J are TRBV5-1 and TRBJ2-7; no definite D call. Germline CDR1 and CDR2: SGHRS and YFSETQ. The germline V and J ends were trimmed by 0 bases and 0 bases, with 7 bases remaining between them. The CDR3 spans 14 residues. Here the CDR3 reads CASSLGPSSYEQYF. CDR3 bases: TGCGCCAGCAGCTTGGGTCCTAGCTCCTACGAGCAGTACTTC.

The chain uses TRBV5-5 and TRBJ2-3; 7 bases map to TRBD2. V shed 1 base, J shed 2 bases, and the junction held 7 bases outside the gene matches. CDR3 length: 16 amino acids. Looked up from germline, CDR1 is SGHKS and CDR2 is YYEKEE (reference sequence). The CDR3 loop is CASSLQASGSTDTQYF. DNA for the CDR3: TGTGCCAGCAGCTTGCAGGCTAGCGGATCCACAGATACGCAGTATTTT. The full variable domain, with the rest looked up from reference TRBV5-5 and TRBJ2-3, is DAGVTQSPTHLIKTRGQQVTLRCSPISGHKSVSWYQQVLGQGPQFIFQYYEKEERGRGNFPDRFSARQFPNYSSELNVNALLLGDSALYLCASSLQASGSTDTQYFGPGTRLTVL.

The chain recombines TRBV29-1 with TRBJ2-7; perhaps TRBD2 as D (6 bases). This CDR3 region has 12 residues. Germline V lookup: CDR1 SQVTM, CDR2 ANQGSEA. Trimming stripped 4 bases from V and 4 bases from J, with 11 bases between. The chain's CDR3 is CSVGTTIYEQYF. For the CDR3, the DNA is TGCAGCGTTGGGACTACAATTTACGAGCAGTACTTC.